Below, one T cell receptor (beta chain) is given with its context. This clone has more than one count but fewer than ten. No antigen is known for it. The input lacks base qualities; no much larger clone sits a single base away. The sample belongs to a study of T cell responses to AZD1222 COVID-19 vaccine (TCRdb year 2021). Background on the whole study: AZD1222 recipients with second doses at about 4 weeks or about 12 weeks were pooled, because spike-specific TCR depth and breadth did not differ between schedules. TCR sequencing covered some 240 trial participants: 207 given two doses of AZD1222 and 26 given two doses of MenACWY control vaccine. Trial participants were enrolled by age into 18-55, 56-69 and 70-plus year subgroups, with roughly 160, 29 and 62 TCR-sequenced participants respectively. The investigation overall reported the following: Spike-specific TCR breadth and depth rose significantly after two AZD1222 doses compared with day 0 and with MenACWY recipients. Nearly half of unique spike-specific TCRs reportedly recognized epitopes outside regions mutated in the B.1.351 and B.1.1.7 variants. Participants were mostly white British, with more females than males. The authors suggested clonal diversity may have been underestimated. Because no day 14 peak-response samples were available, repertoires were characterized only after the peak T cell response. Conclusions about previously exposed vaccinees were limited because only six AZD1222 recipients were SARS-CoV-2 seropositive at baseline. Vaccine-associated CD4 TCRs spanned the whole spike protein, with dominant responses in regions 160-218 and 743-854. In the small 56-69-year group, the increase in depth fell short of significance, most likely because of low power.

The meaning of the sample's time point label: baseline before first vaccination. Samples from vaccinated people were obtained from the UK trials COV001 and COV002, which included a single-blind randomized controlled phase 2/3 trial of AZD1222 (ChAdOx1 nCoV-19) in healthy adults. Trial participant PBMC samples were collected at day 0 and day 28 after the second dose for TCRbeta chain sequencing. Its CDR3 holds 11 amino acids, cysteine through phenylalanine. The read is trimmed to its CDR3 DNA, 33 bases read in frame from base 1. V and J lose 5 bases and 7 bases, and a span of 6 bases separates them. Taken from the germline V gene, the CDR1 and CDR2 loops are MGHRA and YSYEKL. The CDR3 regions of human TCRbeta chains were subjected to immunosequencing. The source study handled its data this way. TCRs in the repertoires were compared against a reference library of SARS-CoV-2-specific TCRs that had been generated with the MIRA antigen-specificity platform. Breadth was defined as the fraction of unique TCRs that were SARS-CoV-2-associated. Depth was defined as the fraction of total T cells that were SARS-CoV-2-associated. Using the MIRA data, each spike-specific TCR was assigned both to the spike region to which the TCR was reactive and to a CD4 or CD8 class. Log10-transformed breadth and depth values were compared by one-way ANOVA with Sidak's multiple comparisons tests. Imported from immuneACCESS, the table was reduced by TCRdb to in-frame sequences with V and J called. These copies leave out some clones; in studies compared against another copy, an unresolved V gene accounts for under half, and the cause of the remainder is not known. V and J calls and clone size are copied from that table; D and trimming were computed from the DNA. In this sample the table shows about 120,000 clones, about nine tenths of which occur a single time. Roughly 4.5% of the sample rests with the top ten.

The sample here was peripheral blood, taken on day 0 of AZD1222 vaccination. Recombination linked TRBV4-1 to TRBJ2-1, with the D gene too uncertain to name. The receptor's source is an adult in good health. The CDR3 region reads CASSEINEQFF. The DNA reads TGCGCCAGCAGCGAGATAAATGAGCAGTTCTTC.